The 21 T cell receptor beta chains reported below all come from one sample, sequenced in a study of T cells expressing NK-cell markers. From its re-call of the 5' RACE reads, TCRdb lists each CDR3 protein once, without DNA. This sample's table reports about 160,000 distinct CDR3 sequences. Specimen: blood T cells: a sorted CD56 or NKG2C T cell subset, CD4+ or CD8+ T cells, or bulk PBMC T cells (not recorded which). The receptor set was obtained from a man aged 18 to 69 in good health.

CDR3 sequence: CASSPPTDRGYTF. The chain recombines TRBV28 with TRBJ1-2; TCRdb designates TRBD1, a call that cannot be tested without DNA. The CDR3 length is 13 residues. Germline CDR1 reads MDHEN; CDR2 reads SYDVKM.

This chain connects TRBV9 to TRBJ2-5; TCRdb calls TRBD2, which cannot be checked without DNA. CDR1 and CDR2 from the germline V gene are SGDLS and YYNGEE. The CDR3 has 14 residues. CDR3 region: CASNPGGDQETQYF.

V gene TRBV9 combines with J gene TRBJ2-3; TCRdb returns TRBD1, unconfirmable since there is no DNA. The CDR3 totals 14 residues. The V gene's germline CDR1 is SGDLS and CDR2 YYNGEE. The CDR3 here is CASSPDAPTDTQYF.

Here the CDR3 reads CASSWRQGSFGTEAFF. The chain is built from TRBV5-1 and TRBJ1-1; TCRdb names TRBD1, which stays unverified in the absence of DNA. Per germline, CDR1 SGHRS and CDR2 YFSETQ. The CDR3 has 16 residues.

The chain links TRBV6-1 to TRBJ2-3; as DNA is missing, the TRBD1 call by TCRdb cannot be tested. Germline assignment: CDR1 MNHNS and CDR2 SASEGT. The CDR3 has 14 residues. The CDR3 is CASSPGNSRDTQYF.

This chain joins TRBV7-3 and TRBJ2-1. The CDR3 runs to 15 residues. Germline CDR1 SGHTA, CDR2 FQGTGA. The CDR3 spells CASSLVQGSNDEQFF.

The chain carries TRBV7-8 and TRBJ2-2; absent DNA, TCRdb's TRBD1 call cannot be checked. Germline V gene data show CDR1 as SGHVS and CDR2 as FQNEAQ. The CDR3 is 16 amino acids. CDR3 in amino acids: CASVLAGAPGTGELFF.

The CDR3 region is CASSQRQGGDYGYTF. The chain employs TRBV4-1 and TRBJ1-2; the D call of TRBD1 rests on TCRdb alone, since no DNA is present to check it. The germline V gene encodes CDR1 MGHRA and CDR2 YSYEKL. The CDR3 runs 15 residues.

CDR3: CASSLPNAATEAFF. The chain employs TRBV5-6 and TRBJ1-1. Per germline, CDR1 SGHDT and CDR2 YYEEEE. CDR3 length equals 14 residues. Supplemented by reference TRBV5-6 and TRBJ1-1, the full variable domain reads DAGVTQSPTHLIKTRGQQVTLRCSPKSGHDTVSWYQQALGQGPQFIFQYYEEEERQRGNFPDRFSGHQFPNYSSELNVNALLLGDSALYLCASSLPNAATEAFFGQGTRLTVV.

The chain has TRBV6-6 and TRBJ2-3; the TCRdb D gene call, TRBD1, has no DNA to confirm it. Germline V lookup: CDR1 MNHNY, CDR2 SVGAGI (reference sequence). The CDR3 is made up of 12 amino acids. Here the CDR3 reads CASTQGTDTQYF.

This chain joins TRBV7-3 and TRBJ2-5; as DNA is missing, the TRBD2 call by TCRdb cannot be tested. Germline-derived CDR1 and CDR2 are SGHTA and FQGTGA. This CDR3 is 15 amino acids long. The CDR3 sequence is CASSPGGLAGETQYF.

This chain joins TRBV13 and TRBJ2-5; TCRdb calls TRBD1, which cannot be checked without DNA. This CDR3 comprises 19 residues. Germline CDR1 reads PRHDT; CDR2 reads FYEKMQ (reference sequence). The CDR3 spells CASSANAPGAGGSGETQYF.

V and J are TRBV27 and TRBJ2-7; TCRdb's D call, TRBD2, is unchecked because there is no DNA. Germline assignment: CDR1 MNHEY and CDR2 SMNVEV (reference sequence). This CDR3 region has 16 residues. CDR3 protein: CASTAFPSGSSYEQYF.

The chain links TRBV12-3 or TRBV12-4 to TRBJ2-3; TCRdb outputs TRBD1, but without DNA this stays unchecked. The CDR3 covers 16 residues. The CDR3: CASTHLGSPGTDTQYF.

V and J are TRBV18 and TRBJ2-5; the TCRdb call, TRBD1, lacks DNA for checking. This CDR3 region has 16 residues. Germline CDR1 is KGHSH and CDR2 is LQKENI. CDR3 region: CASSPPKGNSRGSQYF.

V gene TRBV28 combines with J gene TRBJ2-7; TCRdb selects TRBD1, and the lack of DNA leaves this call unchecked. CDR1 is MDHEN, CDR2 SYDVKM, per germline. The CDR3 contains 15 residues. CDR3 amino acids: CASSLEDRELPEQYF.

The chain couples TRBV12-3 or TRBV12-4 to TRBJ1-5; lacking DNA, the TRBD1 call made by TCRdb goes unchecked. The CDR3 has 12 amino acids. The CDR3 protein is CASSPGLLAQHF.

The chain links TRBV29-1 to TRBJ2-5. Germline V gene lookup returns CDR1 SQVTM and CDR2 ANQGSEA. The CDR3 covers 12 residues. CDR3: CSAEKGPETQYF.

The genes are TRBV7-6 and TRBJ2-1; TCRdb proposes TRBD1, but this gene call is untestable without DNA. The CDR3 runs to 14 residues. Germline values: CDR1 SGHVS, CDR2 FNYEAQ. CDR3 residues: CASSPGTGYNEQFF.

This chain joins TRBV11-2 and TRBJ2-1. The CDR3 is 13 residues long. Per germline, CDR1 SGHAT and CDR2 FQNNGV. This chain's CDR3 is CASSLVYGDEQFF. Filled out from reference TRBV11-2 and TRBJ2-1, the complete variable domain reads EAGVAQSPRYKIIEKRQSVAFWCNPISGHATLYWYQQILGQGPKLLIQFQNNGVVDDSQLPKDRFSAERLKGVDSTLKIQPAKLEDSAVYLCASSLVYGDEQFFGPGTRLTVL.

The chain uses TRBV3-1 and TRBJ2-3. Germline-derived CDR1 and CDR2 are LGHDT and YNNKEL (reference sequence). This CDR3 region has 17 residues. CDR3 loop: CASSQEVRVTSTDTQYF.